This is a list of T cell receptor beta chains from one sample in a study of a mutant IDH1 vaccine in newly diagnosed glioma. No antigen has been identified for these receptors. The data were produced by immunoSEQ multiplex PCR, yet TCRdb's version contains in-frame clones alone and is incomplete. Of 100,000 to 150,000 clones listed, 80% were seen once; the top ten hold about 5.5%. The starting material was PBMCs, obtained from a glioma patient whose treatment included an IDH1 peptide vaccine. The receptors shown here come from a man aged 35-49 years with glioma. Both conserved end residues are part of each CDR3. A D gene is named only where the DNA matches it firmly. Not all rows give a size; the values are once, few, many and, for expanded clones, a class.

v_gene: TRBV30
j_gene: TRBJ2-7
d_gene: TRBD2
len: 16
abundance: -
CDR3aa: CAWSLRLAGGRYEQYF
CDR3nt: TGTGCCTGGAGTCTCAGACTAGCGGGGGGGCGGTACGAGCAGTACTTC

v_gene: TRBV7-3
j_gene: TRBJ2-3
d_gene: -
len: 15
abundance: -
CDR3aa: CASSLPQGGPDTQYF
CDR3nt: TGTGCCAGCAGCTTACCTCAGGGGGGGCCAGATACGCAGTATTTT

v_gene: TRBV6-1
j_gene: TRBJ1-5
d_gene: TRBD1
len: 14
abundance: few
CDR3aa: CASSWTGGIQPQHF
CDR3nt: TGTGCCAGCAGCTGGACAGGGGGGATTCAGCCCCAGCATTTT

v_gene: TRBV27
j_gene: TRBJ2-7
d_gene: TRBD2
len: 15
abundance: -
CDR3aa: CASSLRPAGTYEQYF
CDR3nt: TGTGCCAGCAGTTTGAGGCCAGCGGGAACGTACGAGCAGTACTTC

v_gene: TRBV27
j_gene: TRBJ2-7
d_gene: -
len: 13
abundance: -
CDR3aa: CASSSGPAYGQYF
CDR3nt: TGTGCCAGCAGTTCAGGCCCCGCCTACGGGCAGTACTTC

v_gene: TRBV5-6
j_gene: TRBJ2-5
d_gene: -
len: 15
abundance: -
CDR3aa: CASSFGGQGKETQYF
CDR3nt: TGTGCCAGCAGCTTCGGGGGGCAGGGTAAAGAGACCCAGTACTTC

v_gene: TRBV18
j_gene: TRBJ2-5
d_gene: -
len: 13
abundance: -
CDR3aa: CASSPDWVETQYF
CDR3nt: TGTGCCAGCTCACCCGATTGGGTCGAGACCCAGTACTTC

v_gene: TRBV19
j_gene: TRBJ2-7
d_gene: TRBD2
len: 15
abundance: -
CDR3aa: CASSATSGGSYEQYF
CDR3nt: TGTGCCAGTAGTGCAACTAGCGGGGGCTCCTACGAGCAGTACTTC

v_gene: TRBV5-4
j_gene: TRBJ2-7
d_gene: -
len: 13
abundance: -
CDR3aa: CASSHLPGYEQYF
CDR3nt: TGTGCCAGCAGCCACCTCCCGGGCTACGAGCAGTACTTC

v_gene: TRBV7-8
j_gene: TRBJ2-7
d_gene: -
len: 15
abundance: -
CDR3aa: CASSLVLGNPYEQYF
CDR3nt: TGTGCCAGCAGCTTAGTTTTAGGTAACCCCTACGAGCAGTACTTC

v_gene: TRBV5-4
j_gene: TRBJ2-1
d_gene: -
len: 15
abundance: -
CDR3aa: CASSLGPGGSNEQFF
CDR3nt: TGTGCCAGCAGCTTGGGGCCGGGGGGCAGCAATGAGCAGTTCTTC

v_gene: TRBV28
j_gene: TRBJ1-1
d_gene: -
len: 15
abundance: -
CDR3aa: CASFQPPGRGTEAFF
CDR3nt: TGTGCCAGCTTTCAACCCCCCGGGAGGGGGACTGAAGCTTTCTTT

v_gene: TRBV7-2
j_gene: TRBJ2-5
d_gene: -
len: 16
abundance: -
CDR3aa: CASSPAFPGIQETQYF
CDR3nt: TGTGCCAGCAGCCCCGCTTTTCCGGGCATCCAAGAGACCCAGTACTTC

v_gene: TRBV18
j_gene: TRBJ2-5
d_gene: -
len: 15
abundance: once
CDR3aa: CASSPSEARQETQYF
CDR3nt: TGTGCCAGCTCACCAAGCGAAGCCCGACAAGAGACCCAGTACTTC

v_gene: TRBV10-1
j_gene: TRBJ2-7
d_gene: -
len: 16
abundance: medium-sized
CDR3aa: CASSVLAGATSYEQYF
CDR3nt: TGCGCCAGCAGTGTCCTGGCAGGGGCGACTTCCTACGAGCAGTACTTC

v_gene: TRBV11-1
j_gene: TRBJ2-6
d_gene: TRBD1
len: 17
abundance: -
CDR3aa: CASSGPGQLAGANVLTF
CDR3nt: TGTGCCAGCAGCGGTCCGGGACAGTTAGCTGGGGCCAACGTCCTGACTTTC

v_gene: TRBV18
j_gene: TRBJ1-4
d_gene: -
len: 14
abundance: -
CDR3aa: CASSWSSQNEKLFF
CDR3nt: TGTGCCAGCTCATGGTCTTCTCAAAATGAAAAACTGTTTTTT

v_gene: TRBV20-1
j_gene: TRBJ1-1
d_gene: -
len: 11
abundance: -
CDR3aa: CSAPDNTEAFF
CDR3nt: TGCAGTGCCCCAGATAACACTGAAGCTTTCTTT

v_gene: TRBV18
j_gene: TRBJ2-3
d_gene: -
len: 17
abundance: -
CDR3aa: CASSPSGREVPPDTQYF
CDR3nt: TGTGCCAGCTCACCGAGTGGCAGGGAAGTCCCCCCAGATACGCAGTATTTT

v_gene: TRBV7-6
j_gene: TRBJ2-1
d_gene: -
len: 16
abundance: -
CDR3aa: CASSLGASGVHNEQFF
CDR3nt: TGTGCCAGCAGCTTAGGGGCGTCCGGGGTCCACAATGAGCAGTTCTTC

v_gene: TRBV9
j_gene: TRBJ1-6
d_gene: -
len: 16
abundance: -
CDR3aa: CASSVRAQGNNSPLHF
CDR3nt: TGTGCCAGCAGCGTCCGGGCTCAAGGGAACAATTCACCCCTCCACTTT

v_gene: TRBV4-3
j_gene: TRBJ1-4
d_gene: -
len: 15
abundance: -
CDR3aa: CASSQGTSANEKLFF
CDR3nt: TGCGCCAGCAGCCAGGGGACATCCGCTAATGAAAAACTGTTTTTT

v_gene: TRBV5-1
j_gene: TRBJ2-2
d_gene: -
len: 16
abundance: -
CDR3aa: CASSLASRLATGELFF
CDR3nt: TGCGCCAGCAGCTTGGCCTCGAGACTGGCGACCGGGGAGCTGTTTTTT

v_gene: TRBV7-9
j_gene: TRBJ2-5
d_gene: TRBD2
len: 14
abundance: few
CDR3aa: CASSSGGGSETQYF
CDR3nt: TGTGCCAGCAGCTCCGGGGGGGGATCGGAGACCCAGTACTTC

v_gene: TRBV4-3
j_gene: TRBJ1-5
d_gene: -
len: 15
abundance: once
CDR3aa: CASSQVRDSNQPQHF
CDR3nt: TGCGCCAGCAGCCAAGTAAGGGACTCTAATCAGCCCCAGCATTTT

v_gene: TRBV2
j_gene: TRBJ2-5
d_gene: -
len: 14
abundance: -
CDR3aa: CASSENSLQETQYF
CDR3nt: TGTGCCAGCAGTGAAAACAGCCTCCAAGAGACCCAGTACTTC

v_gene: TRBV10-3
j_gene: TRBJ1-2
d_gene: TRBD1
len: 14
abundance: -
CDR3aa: CAISESTGHYGYTF
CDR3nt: TGTGCCATCAGTGAGTCGACAGGGCACTATGGCTACACCTTC

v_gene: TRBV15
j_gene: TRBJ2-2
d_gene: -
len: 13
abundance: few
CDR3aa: CATSRSATGELFF
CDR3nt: TGTGCCACCAGCAGATCAGCCACCGGGGAGCTGTTTTTT

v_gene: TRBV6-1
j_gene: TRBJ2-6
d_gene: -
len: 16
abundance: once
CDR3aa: CASSEDREGGANVLTF
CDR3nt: TGTGCCAGCAGTGAAGACAGGGAGGGTGGGGCCAACGTCCTGACTTTC

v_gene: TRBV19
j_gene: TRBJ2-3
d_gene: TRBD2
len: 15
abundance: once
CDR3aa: CASSKLAGVTDTQYF
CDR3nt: TGTGCCAGTAGTAAGTTAGCGGGAGTCACAGATACGCAGTATTTT

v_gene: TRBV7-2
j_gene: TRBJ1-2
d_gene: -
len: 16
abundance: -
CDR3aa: CASSLWTRGSDYGYTF
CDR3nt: TGTGCCAGCAGTTTATGGACGAGGGGCAGTGACTATGGCTACACCTTC

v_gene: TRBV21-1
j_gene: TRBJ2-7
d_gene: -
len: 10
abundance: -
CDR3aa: CASSKSEQYF
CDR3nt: TGTGCCAGCAGCAAAAGCGAGCAGTACTTC

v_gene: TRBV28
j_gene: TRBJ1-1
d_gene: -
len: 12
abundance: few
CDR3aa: CASMSGGSEAFF
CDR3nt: TGTGCCAGTATGTCCGGGGGCTCTGAAGCTTTCTTT

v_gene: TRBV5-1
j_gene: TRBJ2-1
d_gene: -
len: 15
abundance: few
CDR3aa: CASSLSQLGYNEQFF
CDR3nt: TGCGCCAGCAGCTTATCGCAGTTAGGCTACAATGAGCAGTTCTTC

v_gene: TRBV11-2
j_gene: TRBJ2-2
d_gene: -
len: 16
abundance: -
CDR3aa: CASSIWGGRGTGELFF
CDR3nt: TGTGCCAGCAGCATTTGGGGGGGCCGAGGGACCGGGGAGCTGTTTTTT

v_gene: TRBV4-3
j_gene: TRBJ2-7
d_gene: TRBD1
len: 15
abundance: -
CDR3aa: CASSPEGTGGYEQYF
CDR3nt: TGCGCCAGCAGCCCCGAAGGGACAGGGGGATACGAGCAGTACTTC

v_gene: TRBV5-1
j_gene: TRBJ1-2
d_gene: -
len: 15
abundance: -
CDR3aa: CASSLSQLNINGYTF
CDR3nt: TGCGCCAGCAGCTTGAGTCAGCTGAACATCAACGGCTACACCTTC

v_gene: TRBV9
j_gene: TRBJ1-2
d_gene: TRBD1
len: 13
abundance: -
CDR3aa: CASSATGGYGYTF
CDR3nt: TGTGCCAGCAGCGCAACAGGGGGGTATGGCTACACCTTC

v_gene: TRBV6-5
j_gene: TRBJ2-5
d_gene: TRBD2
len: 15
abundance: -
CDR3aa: CASSYDVAGGWEQYF
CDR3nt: TGTGCCAGCAGTTACGACGTAGCGGGGGGTTGGGAGCAGTACTTC

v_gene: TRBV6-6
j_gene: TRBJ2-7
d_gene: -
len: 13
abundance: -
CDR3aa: CASSYSPLSEQYF
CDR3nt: TGTGCCAGCAGTTACTCTCCTCTCTCCGAGCAGTACTTC

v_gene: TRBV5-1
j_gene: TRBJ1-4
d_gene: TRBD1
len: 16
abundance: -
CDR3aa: CASSYRGRSPNEKLFF
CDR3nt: TGCGCCAGCAGCTACAGGGGGCGTAGCCCTAATGAAAAACTGTTTTTT